These 19 T cell receptor beta chains were all obtained from the same sample, sequenced in a study of cytomegalovirus exposure and HLA in healthy donors. Amplification used 60 Vbeta primers and 13 Jbeta primers. Sequencing used immunoSEQ multiplex PCR; TCRdb keeps in-frame clones, though not all of them. The sample yields 130,000 to 150,000 clones, 65% to 85% seen once. The material sequenced was PBMCs. These receptors all stem from a woman in her 40s in good health and CMV-seropositive.

The V and J genes are TRBV9 and TRBJ2-1; 11 nucleotides line up with TRBD2. Germline V lookup: CDR1 SGDLS, CDR2 YYNGEE. This CDR3 has 15 residues. With 3 bases clipped from V and 9 bases from J, the junction kept 8 bases outside the gene matches. The CDR3 region has the DNA TGTGCCAGCAGCGCTCTTAGCGGGAGGGCGACTGAGCAGTTCTTC. Translation: CASSALSGRATEQFF. The whole variable domain, remainder taken from reference TRBV9 and TRBJ2-1, is DSGVTQTPKHLITATGQRVTLRCSPRSGDLSVYWYQQSLDQGLQFLIQYYNGEERAKGNILERFSAQQFPDLHSELNLSSLELGDSALYFCASSALSGRATEQFFGPGTRLTVL.

The chain links TRBV7-9 to TRBJ2-3; D not resolved. CDR1 is SEHNR, CDR2 FQNEAQ, per germline (reference sequence). This CDR3 spans 12 amino acids. The CDR3 DNA follows: TGTTCCACATCACAGAGCACAGATACGCAGTATTTT. Residues: CSTSQSTDTQYF.

The chain combines TRBV6-1 with TRBJ1-1, with 11 bases identical to TRBD1. CDR1 and CDR2 (germline): MNHNS, SASEGT. This CDR3 has 14 residues. Trimming cost V 8 bases and J 4 bases; bases outside gene matches: 6. CDR3 amino acids: CASGPGTGGTEAFF. The CDR3 DNA reads TGTGCCAGCGGCCCCGGGACAGGGGGCACTGAAGCTTTCTTT.

The chain is built from TRBV7-3 and TRBJ2-1; TRBD2 agrees at 9 bases. CDR1 and CDR2 from the germline V gene are SGHTA and FQGTGA. V shed 1 base, J shed 7 bases, and the junction held 5 bases outside the gene matches. The CDR3 is 15 amino acids. CDR3 DNA sequence: TGTGCCAGCAGCTTAATAGCGGGAGAAACGAATGAGCAGTTCTTC. Amino acids: CASSLIAGETNEQFF.

The rearrangement links TRBV29-1 to TRBJ2-3; 9 bases fit TRBD1. CDR3 length equals 13 residues. With V trimmed by 2 bases and J by 4 bases, 1 base remained unmatched. Germline V gene lookup returns CDR1 SQVTM and CDR2 ANQGSEA. This CDR3 reads CSVETGGPDTQYF. CDR3 bases: TGCAGCGTTGAAACAGGGGGCCCAGATACGCAGTATTTT.

V and J are TRBV7-2 and TRBJ1-1; 8 bases line up with TRBD1. In germline, CDR1 is SGHTA, CDR2 FQGNSA. The CDR3 contains 15 residues. The V gene end was trimmed by 4 bases and the J gene end by 1 base; junction bases not matched to a gene: 5. CDR3 residues: CASSSQGAANTEAFF. The CDR3 DNA is TGTGCCAGCAGCTCCCAGGGGGCTGCGAACACTGAAGCTTTCTTT.

This rearrangement joins TRBV27 to TRBJ1-2; 7 bases fit TRBD1. Germline assignment: CDR1 MNHEY and CDR2 SMNVEV (reference sequence). This CDR3 comprises 15 residues. V shed 4 bases, J shed 4 bases, and the junction held 9 bases outside the gene matches. For the CDR3, the DNA is TGTGCCAGCAGTTCCCCGGGACAGCCTTTCTATGGCTACACCTTC. This codes for CASSSPGQPFYGYTF.

The chain has TRBV30 and TRBJ1-3; D not certain. CDR1 and CDR2 from the germline V gene are GTSNPN and SVGIG (reference sequence). CDR3 length equals 13 residues. V was clipped by 7 bases and J by 3 bases, with 13 bases between them. The CDR3 protein is CAFLSPLGNTIYF. In nucleotides, the CDR3 is TGTGCCTTTCTGTCTCCTCTTGGAAACACCATATATTTT. The whole variable domain, remainder taken from reference TRBV30 and TRBJ1-3, is SQTIHQWPATLVQPVGSPLSLECTVEGTSNPNLYWYRQAAGRGLQLLFYSVGIGQISSEVPQNLSASRPQDRQFILSSKKLLLSDSGFYLCAFLSPLGNTIYFGEGSWLTVV.

V gene TRBV4-2 combines with J gene TRBJ1-4, with TRBD1 identical over 10 bases. Germline V gives CDR1 LGHNA, CDR2 YNFKEQ. Unmatched junction bases numbered 7, after V lost 4 bases and J lost 5 bases. The CDR3 covers 16 residues. Here the CDR3 DNA reads TGTGCCAGCAGCCCCTCCTGGACAGGGGGGAATGAAAAACTGTTTTTT. Encoded protein: CASSPSWTGGNEKLFF.

This sequence joins TRBV7-9 and TRBJ2-1; TRBD2 matches at 10 bases. This CDR3 comprises 19 residues. Germline CDR1 reads SEHNR; CDR2 reads FQNEAQ (reference sequence). With V trimmed by 8 bases and J by 8 bases, 24 bases remained unmatched. The CDR3 region is CASSQRAPPTGAGGDEQFF. The CDR3 region has the DNA TGTGCCAGCTCCCAGAGGGCACCGCCGACAGGAGCGGGGGGGGATGAGCAGTTCTTC.

The chain is built from TRBV6-1 and TRBJ2-3; D call uncertain. Trimming shortened V by 1 base and J by 0 bases, and 14 bases separated the two germline ends. This CDR3 region has 17 residues. CDR1 is MNHNS and CDR2 is SASEGT in the germline V gene. This chain's CDR3 is CASSEGTRISSTDTQYF. For the CDR3, the DNA is TGTGCCAGCAGTGAAGGTACGAGGATCAGCAGCACAGATACGCAGTATTTT.

The chain is built from TRBV19 and TRBJ2-4; D unresolved. CDR1 and CDR2 from the germline V gene are LNHDA and SQIVND (reference sequence). The CDR3 sequence is 16 residues long. V lost 1 base and J lost 0, with 10 bases in between. The CDR3 region is CASSIGADLAKNIQYF. For the CDR3, the DNA is TGTGCCAGTAGTATAGGGGCAGACCTAGCCAAAAACATTCAGTACTTC.

CDR3 sequence reads: CASSLWSASGSYEQYF. Here the CDR3 DNA reads TGTGCCAGCAGCTTATGGTCGGCTAGCGGGAGCTACGAGCAGTACTTC. The rearrangement uses TRBV11-2 and TRBJ2-7; 10 nucleotides match TRBD2. This CDR3 spans 16 amino acids. Trimming took 2 bases from V and 3 from J; bases not matched to a gene: 7. CDR1 and CDR2 from the germline V gene are SGHAT and FQNNGV.

The chain has TRBV6-6 and TRBJ1-4; no firm D call. The germline V gene has CDR1 MNHNY and CDR2 SVGAGI (reference sequence). CDR3 size: 14 residues. V was clipped by 4 bases and J by 8 bases, with 14 bases between them. The CDR3 bases are TGTGCCAGCAGTTTACTCGAGAGAAGCGAAAAACTGTTTTTT. Translated, it gives CASSLLERSEKLFF.

The gene calls are TRBV27 and TRBJ1-1; D perhaps matches TRBD1 (6 bases). This CDR3 is 17 amino acids long. Trimming shortened V by 1 base and J by 1 base, and 16 bases separated the two germline ends. Germline V gene data show CDR1 as MNHEY and CDR2 as SMNVEV (reference sequence). The CDR3 DNA reads as TGTGCCAGCAGTTTATTCGGGGGGGCGGGGCCGAACACTGAAGCTTTCTTT. It is translated as CASSLFGGAGPNTEAFF.

The chain is built from TRBV18 and TRBJ2-5; 7 nucleotides align to TRBD1. V was pared by 1 base and J by 4 bases, with 9 bases of the junction left unmatched. Per germline, CDR1 KGHSH and CDR2 LQKENI. The CDR3 spans 16 residues. The DNA for the CDR3 is TGTGCCAGCTCACCACAAAGGGGGCGAATCTCAGAGACCCAGTACTTC. Translating it yields CASSPQRGRISETQYF.

The V call is TRBV5-4, the J call TRBJ2-1; no firm D call. This CDR3 is built from 14 residues. The V and J ends lost 2 bases and 4 bases respectively, with 10 bases between them. CDR1 is SGHNT, CDR2 YYREEE, per germline (reference sequence). CDR3: CASSFGGGYNEQFF. In DNA, the CDR3 is TGTGCCAGCAGCTTTGGCGGTGGTTACAATGAGCAGTTCTTC.

The genes are TRBV4-1 and TRBJ1-4; maybe TRBD1 (6 bases). V was trimmed by 1 base and J by 6 bases, leaving 15 bases between them. The CDR3 is 16 amino acids. Per the germline V gene, CDR1 is MGHRA and CDR2 is YSYEKL. The CDR3 loop is CASSQGNAGADEKLFF. The CDR3 DNA reads TGCGCCAGCAGCCAAGGGAATGCAGGGGCGGATGAAAAACTGTTTTTT.

This clone has just one count. The V gene is TRBV9, the J gene TRBJ2-2, with 12 bases identical to TRBD2. From germline, CDR1 is SGDLS and CDR2 YYNGEE. The junction had 5 bases not matched to a gene; V was cut back by 4 bases and J by 4 bases. This CDR3 has 16 amino acids. The CDR3 DNA reads TGTGCCAGCAGCCCCACTAGCGGGAGGCGCACCGGGGAGCTGTTTTTT. It translates to CASSPTSGRRTGELFF. Looking up the rest from reference TRBV9 and TRBJ2-2 gives the full variable domain: DSGVTQTPKHLITATGQRVTLRCSPRSGDLSVYWYQQSLDQGLQFLIQYYNGEERAKGNILERFSAQQFPDLHSELNLSSLELGDSALYFCASSPTSGRRTGELFFGEGSRLTVL.